This T cell receptor beta chain stems from a study of early T cells in non-severe SARS-CoV-2 infection. This clonotype was recorded many times. Per the germline V gene, CDR1 is SGHTA and CDR2 is FQGNSA. Deletions cut 2 bases from V and 6 bases from J, with 17 bases between. This CDR3 has 15 amino acids. TCRdb independently ran MiXCR on the 5' RACE reads; one entry per CDR3 protein. The sample has approximately 70,000 distinct CDR3 sequences, around 12% seen once. Sequenced material: whole blood, taken at baseline. J is TRBJ2-7 and V is TRBV7-2; D is perhaps TRBD1 (8 bases). This clonotype was sampled from an adult who was a healthcare worker with PCR-confirmed SARS-CoV-2 infection or an uninfected control (not recorded which). The donor label of this sample is uncertain. DNA for the CDR3: TGTGCCAGCAGCTTAAGGGGGGGGACAGGTTCCGAGCAGTACTTC. Amino acid sequence: CASSLRGGTGSEQYF. The entire variable domain, with the rest obtained from reference TRBV7-2 and TRBJ2-7, is as follows: GAGVSQSPSNKVTEKGKDVELRCDPISGHTALYWYRQSLGQGLEFLIYFQGNSAPDKSGLPSDRFSAERTGGSVSTLTIQRTQQEDSAVYLCASSLRGGTGSEQYFGPGTRLTVT.